The source of this TCR beta chain is a study of early stage breast cancer tumors. Study details: Samples were sequenced at roughly 10-fold average coverage.

Broader study findings: In about 90% of the 16 patients, blood comparison separated tumor from normal breast. Compared with adjacent normal breast tissue, tumors showed around 2.7-fold greater T cell density and higher clonality.

In regard to this clone: Its antigen is currently unknown.

Blood replicates held 0.5 ug DNA, tumor or normal breast about 1.5 ug, two each. TCRdb keeps only in-frame clones here, not all; method: immunoSEQ multiplex PCR. This sample carries fewer than 50,000 clones, approximately 78% of them seen once, and the ten largest clones take roughly 7.2%. V gave up 5 bases and J gave up 1 base; unmatched junction bases: 5. Looked up from germline, CDR1 is SGHNT and CDR2 is YYREEE (reference sequence). The CDR3 covers 15 residues. What was sequenced was blood. The rearrangement links TRBV5-4 to TRBJ2-2; TRBD1 aligns across 7 bases. The source is a person in their fifties with breast cancer. CDR3 DNA sequence: TGTGCCAGCAGTTCCGACAGGGAGAACACCGGGGAGCTGTTTTTT. Translated, it gives CASSSDRENTGELFF.